The clone carrying this T cell receptor beta chain was seen a few times. These data belong to a study of T cells after yellow fever vaccination. Study results and limitations: The CD4 and CD8 compartments had a small share of their clonotypes in common. Booster sampling recovered most clones from primary vaccination (96% CD4, around 90% CD8). Abundant clonotypes from the bulk population could get into FACS-sorted repertoires as contaminants.

The CDR3 has 13 amino acids. V lost 4 bases, J lost 7 bases, and 8 bases stayed unmatched. In germline, CDR1 is GTSNPN, CDR2 SVGIG (reference sequence). One entry per CDR3 protein, called by TCRdb with MiXCR from the 5' RACE reads. The sample gives some 49,000 distinct CDR3 sequences, 5.5% to 7.5% of which show up once; over 9.5% is in the top ten. The chain couples TRBV30 to TRBJ1-2; 8 bases match TRBD1. Sequencing was performed on PBMCs, either bulk or a sorted T-cell subset (CD4+, CD8+, memory, or dextramer-sorted; not recorded which), taken 45 days after the yellow fever booster vaccination. This clonotype originated in a man younger than 40 who received the YFV17D yellow fever vaccine. CDR3 nucleotide sequence: TGTGCCTGGAATAGACAGGGGCTTGGTGGCTACACCTTC. Translating it yields CAWNRQGLGGYTF.